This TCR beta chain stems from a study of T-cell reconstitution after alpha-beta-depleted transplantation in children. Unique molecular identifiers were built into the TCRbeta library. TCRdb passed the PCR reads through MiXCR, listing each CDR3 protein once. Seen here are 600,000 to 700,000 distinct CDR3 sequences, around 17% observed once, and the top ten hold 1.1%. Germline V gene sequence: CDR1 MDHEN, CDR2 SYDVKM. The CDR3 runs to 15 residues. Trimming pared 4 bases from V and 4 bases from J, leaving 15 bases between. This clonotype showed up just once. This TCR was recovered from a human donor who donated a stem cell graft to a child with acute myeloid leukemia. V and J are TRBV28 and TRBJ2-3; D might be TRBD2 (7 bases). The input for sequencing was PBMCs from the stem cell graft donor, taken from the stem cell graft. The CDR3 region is CASSSWGGGADTQYF. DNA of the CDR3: TGTGCCAGCAGTTCATGGGGGGGGGGCGCAGATACGCAGTATTTT.